Below, 31 T cell receptor beta chains from the same sample are listed, as sequenced in a study of shared clonotypes between healthy human individuals. Measured with immunoSEQ multiplex PCR; TCRdb has only the in-frame clones, and not every one. The sample shows hundreds of thousands of clones, less than 80% of them seen only once. Sequencing input: memory CD4+ T cells sorted from blood. Subset in this sample: CD45RA-negative fraction. The receptors were gathered from a woman aged 30 to 39 in good health.

The chain carries TRBV11-2 and TRBJ2-1; 9 bases line up with TRBD1. The length of the CDR3 is 13 residues. Trimming took 5 bases from V and 12 from J; bases not matched to a gene: 8. The germline V gene encodes CDR1 SGHAT and CDR2 FQNNGV. The CDR3 region is CASSRDRAEWQFF. The CDR3, as DNA: TGTGCCAGCAGCCGGGACAGGGCCGAATGGCAGTTCTTC. Combining the CDR3 with reference TRBV11-2 and TRBJ2-1 gives the whole variable domain EAGVAQSPRYKIIEKRQSVAFWCNPISGHATLYWYQQILGQGPKLLIQFQNNGVVDDSQLPKDRFSAERLKGVDSTLKIQPAKLEDSAVYLCASSRDRAEWQFFGPGTRLTVL.

J is TRBJ2-3 and V is TRBV27; D is uncertain. CDR1 and CDR2 (germline): MNHEY, SMNVEV (reference sequence). The CDR3 is 14 residues long. V was trimmed by 5 bases and J by 2 bases, leaving 11 bases between them. CDR3 coding DNA: TGTGCCAGCAGTCCGCAAGCCCTCACAGATACGCAGTATTTT. This codes for CASSPQALTDTQYF.

This clone occurred a few times. One end of the junction fails to match germline, which may point to a read error. The rearrangement uses TRBV2 and TRBJ2-3; 10 bases are shared with TRBD1. CDR3 length equals 15 residues. From germline, CDR1 is SNHLY and CDR2 FYNNEI. CDR3 coding DNA: TGTGCCAGCAGCAGACAGGGGGCGCCATATGATACGCGGTATTTT. Its protein is CASSRQGAPYDTRYF.

The chain employs TRBV10-1 and TRBJ2-1; D may be TRBD2 (5 bases). The V gene lost 10 bases and the J gene lost 0 bases, with 13 bases spanning the gap. The CDR3 contains 14 residues. CDR1 and CDR2 from the germline V gene are WNHNN and SYGVQD (reference sequence). In DNA, the CDR3 is TGCGCCACCCCCCGTGGGAGCTCCTACAATGAGCAGTTCTTC. Protein: CATPRGSSYNEQFF.

The J gene is TRBJ2-2, the V gene TRBV9, with 7 bases that match TRBD2. Germline V lookup: CDR1 SGDLS, CDR2 YYNGEE. CDR3 length: 15 amino acids. V shed 5 bases and J 3 bases; nucleotides not matched to a gene: 7. The CDR3 region is CASRVGLADTGELFF. The CDR3 bases are TGTGCCAGCAGGGTGGGGCTAGCGGACACCGGGGAGCTGTTTTTT.

The chain joins TRBV7-9 to TRBJ2-2, with 9 bases matching TRBD1. The CDR3 runs 14 residues. Trimming took 6 bases from V and 7 from J; bases not matched to a gene: 6. Germline V gene data show CDR1 as SEHNR and CDR2 as FQNEAQ (reference sequence). The CDR3 DNA reads as TGTGCCAGCAGACCCGGGACAGGGAGCGGGGAGCTGTTTTTT. This codes for CASRPGTGSGELFF.

This chain joins TRBV4-1 and TRBJ2-1, with TRBD2 identical over 11 bases. V was pared by 0 bases and J by 1 base, with 8 bases of the junction left unmatched. CDR1 and CDR2 (germline): MGHRA, YSYEKL. This CDR3 region has 19 residues. This CDR3 reads CASSQEPSSGRPSYNEQFF. CDR3 in DNA: TGCGCCAGCAGCCAAGAACCGTCTAGCGGGAGGCCATCCTACAATGAGCAGTTCTTC.

The chain combines TRBV5-4 with TRBJ1-1, with 9 bases matching TRBD1. After removal of 4 bases from V and 6 bases from J, the junction contained 4 bases not matched to a gene. The CDR3 is 13 residues long. Germline CDR1 and CDR2: SGHNT and YYREEE (reference sequence). The CDR3 spells CASSRDRVPEAFF. CDR3 nucleotides: TGTGCCAGCAGCCGGGACAGGGTTCCTGAAGCTTTCTTT.

The chain uses TRBV7-8 and TRBJ2-1; TRBD2 matches 7 bases. The CDR3 sequence is 15 residues long. Germline V gene data show CDR1 as SGHVS and CDR2 as FQNEAQ. V was clipped by 9 bases and J by 4 bases; unmatched bases: 12. The CDR3 DNA sequence: TGTGCCAGTCTTCCGGGAGGACACTTATACAATGAGCAGTTCTTC. This codes for CASLPGGHLYNEQFF.

The DNA of the CDR3 is TGTGCCAGCAGCGACAGGGACTTCACAGATACGCAGTATTTT. Translation: CASSDRDFTDTQYF. The J gene is TRBJ2-3, the V gene TRBV11-2; perhaps TRBD1 as D (7 bases). CDR3 size: 14 residues. The V end was cut by 5 bases, the J end by 2 bases, with 11 bases between. Germline V gene lookup returns CDR1 SGHAT and CDR2 FQNNGV.

This clone was recorded at least ten times. This chain uses TRBV7-6 with TRBJ2-1; 8 nucleotides line up with TRBD2. After removal of 5 bases from V and 10 bases from J, the junction contained 7 bases not matched to a gene. Germline CDR1 and CDR2: SGHVS and FNYEAQ. CDR3 size: 13 residues. DNA of the CDR3: TGTGCCAGCAGCCATCCGGGGGGGTTAGAGCAGTTCTTC. Its protein is CASSHPGGLEQFF.

This CDR3 reads CASSQETWEKLFF. CDR3 nucleotides: TGCGCCAGCAGCCAAGAAACATGGGAAAAACTGTTTTTT. The V and J genes are TRBV4-1 and TRBJ1-4; D ambiguous. Germline values: CDR1 MGHRA, CDR2 YSYEKL. Trimming removed 0 bases at V and 8 bases at J, with 7 bases between. This CDR3 has 13 amino acids.

This clone was seen only once. The V call is TRBV7-7, the J call TRBJ2-3, with TRBD2 as a possible D gene (5 bases). This CDR3 is built from 14 residues. The germline V gene has CDR1 SSHAT and CDR2 FNYEAQ (reference sequence). Trimming cost V 3 bases and J 1 base, with 8 bases left between them. CDR3 sequence: CASSFMEGTDTQYF. CDR3 in DNA: TGTGCCAGCAGCTTCATGGAGGGCACAGATACGCAGTATTTT.

The chain joins TRBV23-1 to TRBJ2-5, with D uncertain. TRBV23-1 is marked as an open reading frame, function uncertain. Trimming left V 8 bases short and J 5 bases short, with 9 bases between. CDR3 length: 11 amino acids. CDR3 nucleotides: TGCGCCAGCCCCTTGGTCGAGACCCAGTACTTC. Translation gives CASPLVETQYF.

The chain carries TRBV28 and TRBJ2-7; 9 bases are a match to TRBD2. The CDR3 length is 16 residues. V dropped 3 bases and J dropped 1; count of bases not matched to a gene: 7. Per germline, CDR1 MDHEN and CDR2 SYDVKM. In nucleotides, the CDR3 is TGTGCCAGCAGTTTCTTTGGCGGGAGGGGATCCTACGAGCAGTACTTC. Its protein is CASSFFGGRGSYEQYF.

The chain recombines TRBV7-2 with TRBJ2-3; 11 bases align to TRBD2. J was trimmed by 0 bases and V by 2 bases; bases with no gene match: 10. Germline CDR1 SGHTA, CDR2 FQGNSA. The CDR3 spans 19 residues. In nucleotides, the CDR3 is TGTGCCAGCAGCTTAACCGGGACTAGCGGATACACTAGCACAGATACGCAGTATTTT. This translates into CASSLTGTSGYTSTDTQYF.

The chain has TRBV6-1 and TRBJ2-3; maybe TRBD1 (6 bases). The CDR3 contains 16 residues. The ends were cut back, 4 bases at V and 2 bases at J, with 16 bases in the middle. The germline gives CDR1 MNHNS, CDR2 SASEGT. The CDR3 protein is CASSVGVRTVTDTQYF. The CDR3 nucleotides are TGTGCCAGCAGTGTAGGGGTTCGGACAGTCACAGATACGCAGTATTTT.

The chain uses TRBV5-1 and TRBJ2-1; TRBD2 might be the D (6 bases). Deletions cut 4 bases from V and 5 bases from J, with 16 bases between. From germline, CDR1 is SGHRS and CDR2 YFSETQ. This CDR3 spans 15 amino acids. CDR3 protein: CASSPYGTPDNEQFF. The CDR3 DNA follows: TGCGCCAGCAGCCCCTACGGGACTCCAGACAATGAGCAGTTCTTC. Supplemented by reference TRBV5-1 and TRBJ2-1, the full variable domain reads KAGVTQTPRYLIKTRGQQVTLSCSPISGHRSVSWYQQTPGQGLQFLFEYFSETQRNKGNFPGRFSGRQFSNSRSEMNVSTLELGDSALYLCASSPYGTPDNEQFFGPGTRLTVL.

This chain's CDR3 is CASSQELFAGELFF. The CDR3 region has the DNA TGTGCCAGCAGCCAAGAACTGTTTGCCGGGGAGCTGTTTTTT. The chain is built from TRBV4-2 and TRBJ2-2; D is unresolved. The CDR3 is made up of 14 amino acids. The V gene's germline CDR1 is LGHNA and CDR2 YNFKEQ. With 0 bases removed from V and 6 bases from J, the gap between germline ends came to 8 bases.

The chain is built from TRBV4-1 and TRBJ2-7; no clear D gene. Trimming left V 4 bases short and J 2 bases short, with 12 bases between. This CDR3 spans 14 amino acids. CDR1 and CDR2 (germline): MGHRA, YSYEKL. The CDR3 sequence: CASSPSTKTYEQYF. The CDR3 DNA follows: TGCGCCAGCAGCCCCTCCACCAAGACCTACGAGCAGTACTTC.

The V gene is TRBV6-1, the J gene TRBJ2-7; D could derive from TRBD1 or TRBD2 (6 bases each). Germline CDR1 MNHNS, CDR2 SASEGT. Trimming removed 8 bases from V and 5 bases from J, with 16 bases in between. CDR3 size: 13 residues. This chain's CDR3 is CASEQGGGNEQYF. The CDR3 DNA is TGTGCCAGCGAACAGGGAGGAGGCAACGAGCAGTACTTC.

The chain joins TRBV4-2 to TRBJ2-7; D is unresolved. V lost 6 bases and J 0 bases, leaving 15 bases between the germline ends. The CDR3 has 15 amino acids. Germline V CDR1 and CDR2: LGHNA, YNFKEQ. The CDR3 region has the DNA TGTGCCAGCAGTTTCTCGGTCCAGAGCTCCTACGAGCAGTACTTC. Protein: CASSFSVQSSYEQYF.

The chain uses TRBV6-4 and TRBJ2-7, with D perhaps TRBD1 or TRBD2 (5 bases each). Trimming left V 4 bases short and J 4 bases short, with 14 bases between. Germline V gene data show CDR1 as MRHNA and CDR2 as SNTAGT. The CDR3 spans 14 residues. The CDR3 loop reads CASSGDPATYEQYF. Written as DNA, the CDR3 is TGTGCCAGCAGTGGGGACCCAGCGACGTACGAGCAGTACTTC.

The chain couples TRBV7-9 to TRBJ2-2, with D uncertain. V was clipped by 1 base and J by 5 bases, with 8 bases between them. The CDR3 extends over 14 amino acids. Germline V gene sequence: CDR1 SEHNR, CDR2 FQNEAQ (reference sequence). The CDR3 protein is CASSLGRVTGELFF. The CDR3 DNA reads TGTGCCAGCAGCTTAGGACGGGTTACCGGGGAGCTGTTTTTT.

The chain has TRBV14 and TRBJ2-7, with D unclear. Deletions cut 4 bases from V and 3 bases from J, with 7 bases between. Germline CDR1 SGHDN, CDR2 FVKESK. CDR3 length equals 12 residues. The chain's CDR3 is CASSLWNYEQYF. In DNA, the CDR3 is TGTGCCAGCAGCCTCTGGAACTACGAGCAGTACTTC.

As for this clone: This may arise from a read error, as a much more abundant clone is one base away. Other nucleotide sequences from this sample produce the same CDR3. The chain joins TRBV5-1 to TRBJ1-5; the D is unclear. This CDR3 is 13 amino acids long. V was trimmed by 0 bases and J by 3 bases, leaving 4 bases between them. Looked up from germline, CDR1 is SGHRS and CDR2 is YFSETQ. CDR3 region: CASSLDDNQPQHF. The DNA of the CDR3 is TGCGCCAGCAGCTTGGATGACAATCAGCCCCAGCATTTT.

The V call is TRBV5-1, the J call TRBJ1-1; D is possibly TRBD1 (5 bases). V dropped 0 bases and J dropped 0 bases, with 15 bases sitting between them. CDR1 and CDR2 from the germline V gene are SGHRS and YFSETQ. CDR3 size: 17 residues. The CDR3 spells CASSLAWQGRMNTEAFF. CDR3 DNA sequence: TGCGCCAGCAGCTTGGCTTGGCAGGGTAGGATGAACACTGAAGCTTTCTTT.

This clone has a handful of counts. V usage is TRBV5-1 and J usage is TRBJ2-1; 10 positions match TRBD2. The germline V gene has CDR1 SGHRS and CDR2 YFSETQ. Unmatched junction bases numbered 4, after V lost 4 bases and J lost 6 bases. The CDR3 has 14 residues. Here the CDR3 reads CASSPRLAGNEQFF. The CDR3, as DNA: TGCGCCAGCAGCCCCAGACTAGCGGGCAATGAGCAGTTCTTC.

This chain links TRBV28 with TRBJ1-5; D is ambiguous. This CDR3 spans 15 amino acids. CDR1 and CDR2 (germline): MDHEN, SYDVKM. The V gene lost 3 bases and the J gene lost 2 bases, with 11 bases spanning the gap. DNA for the CDR3: TGTGCCAGCAGTTTCGAACCGAAGGGCAATCAGCCCCAGCATTTT. Its translation: CASSFEPKGNQPQHF.

Only a few counts were recorded for this clone. V is TRBV29-1 and J is TRBJ2-7; 9 nucleotides agree with TRBD1. The CDR3 length is 12 residues. Trimming removed 7 bases from V and 2 bases from J; junction bases left unmatched: 3. Germline V lookup: CDR1 SQVTM, CDR2 ANQGSEA. The CDR3 DNA is TGCAGCGCGGGACAGGGAGCCTACGAGCAGTACTTC. This translates into CSAGQGAYEQYF.

This clone has just one count. V gene TRBV14 combines with J gene TRBJ1-1; TRBD1 matches at 8 bases. The CDR3 spans 11 residues. Germline V gene lookup returns CDR1 SGHDN and CDR2 FVKESK. V lost 6 bases and J lost 10; bases outside the gene matches: 4. The CDR3 DNA reads TGTGCCAGCAGACGACAGGGGAGAGCTTTCTTT. Amino acids: CASRRQGRAFF.